This is a list of T cell receptor beta chains from one sample in a study of shared clonotypes between healthy human individuals. Assay: immunoSEQ multiplex PCR; the TCRdb copy retains only in-frame clones and omits some. This sample has about 230,000 clones, with 65% to 70% found just once. The sequenced material came from memory CD4+ T cells sorted from blood. Source of these receptors: a man aged 25-45 years in good health. Each CDR3 is given with its conserved first and last residue. Fields, in order: J gene, D gene, V gene, clone size, CDR3 protein, CDR3 DNA. The D gene is left open where the match is weak. Clone size is shown for a subset of rows, as once, few, many or a class of expanded clone.

j_gene: TRBJ2-2; d_gene: .; v_gene: TRBV28; abundance: .; CDR3aa: CASSLLREHTGELFF; CDR3nt: TGTGCCAGCAGTTTGTTAAGGGAGCACACCGGGGAGCTGTTTTTT
j_gene: TRBJ1-1; d_gene: .; v_gene: TRBV28; abundance: .; CDR3aa: CASSRGYTEAFF; CDR3nt: TGTGCCAGCAGCCGCGGGTACACTGAAGCTTTCTTT
j_gene: TRBJ2-7; d_gene: .; v_gene: TRBV10-3; abundance: .; CDR3aa: CAIRPARPTTYEQYF; CDR3nt: TGTGCCATCCGCCCGGCAAGACCTACTACCTACGAGCAGTACTTC
j_gene: TRBJ2-2; d_gene: .; v_gene: TRBV6-5; abundance: .; CDR3aa: CASRRDNANTGELFF; CDR3nt: TGTGCCAGCAGGAGGGACAACGCGAACACCGGGGAGCTGTTTTTT
j_gene: TRBJ1-2; d_gene: .; v_gene: TRBV13; abundance: once; CDR3aa: CASSLDANNYGYTF; CDR3nt: TGTGCCAGCAGCTTAGACGCTAATAACTATGGCTACACCTTC
j_gene: TRBJ2-7; d_gene: TRBD2; v_gene: TRBV7-9; abundance: .; CDR3aa: CASSQTKGPSGRSSYEQYF; CDR3nt: TGTGCCAGCAGCCAAACGAAGGGCCCTAGCGGGAGGAGCTCCTACGAGCAGTACTTC
j_gene: TRBJ2-1; d_gene: TRBD1; v_gene: TRBV7-9; abundance: few; CDR3aa: CASSRGAGGAEEQFF; CDR3nt: TGTGCCAGCAGCCGTGGTGCAGGGGGCGCGGAAGAGCAGTTCTTC
j_gene: TRBJ1-2; d_gene: .; v_gene: TRBV10-3; abundance: .; CDR3aa: CAIRTTGYTF; CDR3nt: TGTGCCATCAGGACGACCGGCTACACCTTC
j_gene: TRBJ2-7; d_gene: TRBD2; v_gene: TRBV7-8; abundance: .; CDR3aa: CASSLRFSNVGGEQYF; CDR3nt: TGTGCCAGCAGCTTACGATTCTCGAACGTGGGGGGGGAGCAGTACTTC
j_gene: TRBJ2-7; d_gene: .; v_gene: TRBV7-9; abundance: .; CDR3aa: CASSSARDEQYF; CDR3nt: TGTGCCAGCAGCTCTGCGAGGGACGAGCAGTACTTC
j_gene: TRBJ1-2; d_gene: .; v_gene: TRBV5-1; abundance: .; CDR3aa: CASSFTRRLEYGYTF; CDR3nt: TGCGCCAGCAGCTTCACCCGACGGTTAGAATATGGCTACACCTTC
j_gene: TRBJ2-3; d_gene: .; v_gene: TRBV19; abundance: .; CDR3aa: CATSPHTDTQYF; CDR3nt: TGTGCCACGAGTCCCCACACAGATACGCAGTATTTT
j_gene: TRBJ1-3; d_gene: TRBD1; v_gene: TRBV15; abundance: .; CDR3aa: CATSTWDRGGNTIYF; CDR3nt: TGTGCCACCAGCACCTGGGACAGGGGAGGAAACACCATATATTTT
j_gene: TRBJ2-7; d_gene: .; v_gene: TRBV28; abundance: .; CDR3aa: CASSFHLALSSYEQYF; CDR3nt: TGTGCCAGCAGTTTCCACCTAGCGTTAAGCTCCTACGAGCAGTACTTC
j_gene: TRBJ2-5; d_gene: TRBD2; v_gene: TRBV10-3; abundance: medium-sized; CDR3aa: CAISPTSGRAFGETQYF; CDR3nt: TGTGCCATCAGTCCGACTAGCGGGAGGGCCTTCGGAGAGACCCAGTACTTC
j_gene: TRBJ1-5; d_gene: .; v_gene: TRBV30; abundance: few; CDR3aa: CAWSSQGDQPQHF; CDR3nt: TGTGCCTGGAGTTCACAGGGAGATCAGCCCCAGCATTTT
j_gene: TRBJ1-4; d_gene: .; v_gene: TRBV2; abundance: .; CDR3aa: CASRRDTVPNEKLFF; CDR3nt: TGTGCCAGCAGGAGGGACACGGTGCCTAATGAAAAACTGTTTTTT
j_gene: TRBJ1-4; d_gene: .; v_gene: TRBV5-1; abundance: .; CDR3aa: CASSGKSGMNEKLFF; CDR3nt: TGCGCCAGCAGCGGAAAGTCAGGGATGAATGAAAAACTGTTTTTT
j_gene: TRBJ1-1; d_gene: .; v_gene: TRBV5-1; abundance: .; CDR3aa: CASTSTSGGTEAFF; CDR3nt: TGCGCCAGCACCTCCACCTCGGGGGGAACTGAAGCTTTCTTT
j_gene: TRBJ2-2; d_gene: .; v_gene: TRBV9; abundance: .; CDR3aa: CASSVAPSVSGELFF; CDR3nt: TGTGCCAGCAGCGTAGCTCCTTCGGTTAGCGGGGAGCTGTTTTTT
j_gene: TRBJ2-1; d_gene: .; v_gene: TRBV18; abundance: .; CDR3aa: CASSHGSEQFF; CDR3nt: TGTGCCAGCTCCCATGGGAGTGAGCAGTTCTTC
j_gene: TRBJ1-4; d_gene: .; v_gene: TRBV7-9; abundance: few; CDR3aa: CASSLDRVFEKLFF; CDR3nt: TGTGCCAGCAGCTTAGATAGGGTGTTCGAAAAACTGTTTTTT
j_gene: TRBJ2-7; d_gene: .; v_gene: TRBV7-9; abundance: .; CDR3aa: CASSLTRSGEQYF; CDR3nt: TGTGCCAGCAGCTTAACACGTTCGGGCGAGCAGTACTTC
j_gene: TRBJ2-1; d_gene: TRBD2; v_gene: TRBV4-1; abundance: .; CDR3aa: CASTSGGASSYNEQFF; CDR3nt: TGCGCCAGCACCTCGGGGGGGGCGAGCTCCTACAATGAGCAGTTCTTC
j_gene: TRBJ1-4; d_gene: TRBD1; v_gene: TRBV9; abundance: .; CDR3aa: CASSVGQSHGFSATNEKLFF; CDR3nt: TGTGCCAGCAGCGTGGGACAGTCTCATGGTTTCTCTGCAACTAATGAAAAACTGTTTTTT
j_gene: TRBJ2-5; d_gene: TRBD1; v_gene: TRBV2; abundance: once; CDR3aa: CASSDLRAGGRETQYF; CDR3nt: TGTGCCAGCAGTGACCTACGGGCAGGGGGCAGGGAGACCCAGTACTTC
j_gene: TRBJ2-3; d_gene: .; v_gene: TRBV29-1; abundance: .; CDR3aa: CSVETGTSTDTQYF; CDR3nt: TGCAGCGTTGAGACTGGGACTAGCACAGATACGCAGTATTTT
j_gene: TRBJ1-1; d_gene: .; v_gene: TRBV9; abundance: .; CDR3aa: CASSVGPNTEAFF; CDR3nt: TGTGCCAGCAGCGTAGGGCCGAACACTGAAGCTTTCTTT
j_gene: TRBJ2-1; d_gene: TRBD2; v_gene: TRBV29-1; abundance: .; CDR3aa: CSVEDAGLAVPYNEQFF; CDR3nt: TGCAGCGTTGAAGATGCAGGACTAGCGGTTCCCTACAATGAGCAGTTCTTC
j_gene: TRBJ1-5; d_gene: TRBD1; v_gene: TRBV6-6; abundance: .; CDR3aa: CASRLRGQGSNQPQHF; CDR3nt: TGTGCCAGCAGGTTACGGGGACAGGGAAGCAATCAGCCCCAGCATTTT
j_gene: TRBJ2-5; d_gene: TRBD1; v_gene: TRBV27; abundance: .; CDR3aa: CASSLMWDRQETQYF; CDR3nt: TGTGCCAGCAGCCTAATGTGGGACAGACAAGAGACCCAGTACTTC
j_gene: TRBJ1-1; d_gene: .; v_gene: TRBV2; abundance: few; CDR3aa: CASSGQLDTEAFF; CDR3nt: TGTGCCAGCAGTGGGCAATTGGACACTGAAGCTTTCTTT
j_gene: TRBJ1-1; d_gene: .; v_gene: TRBV28; abundance: .; CDR3aa: CASTYRTRKKAFF; CDR3nt: TGTGCCAGCACTTACAGGACCCGGAAGAAGGCTTTCTTT
j_gene: TRBJ2-7; d_gene: TRBD2; v_gene: TRBV7-2; abundance: few; CDR3aa: CASSQTSEEQYF; CDR3nt: TGTGCCAGCAGCCAAACTAGCGAGGAGCAGTACTTC
j_gene: TRBJ1-4; d_gene: .; v_gene: TRBV6-1; abundance: .; CDR3aa: CASSGSRRVEKLFF; CDR3nt: TGTGCCAGCAGTGGCAGCAGGAGGGTAGAAAAACTGTTTTTT
j_gene: TRBJ2-1; d_gene: .; v_gene: TRBV5-4; abundance: .; CDR3aa: CASSFRGVQRDSSYNEQFF; CDR3nt: TGTGCCAGCAGCTTCAGAGGTGTACAGCGGGACAGCTCCTACAATGAGCAGTTCTTC
j_gene: TRBJ2-7; d_gene: TRBD2; v_gene: TRBV28; abundance: .; CDR3aa: CASSFLAGESEQYF; CDR3nt: TGTGCCAGCAGTTTTCTAGCGGGAGAAAGCGAGCAGTACTTC
j_gene: TRBJ2-1; d_gene: .; v_gene: TRBV5-5; abundance: once; CDR3aa: CASSLGTKTYNEQFF; CDR3nt: TGTGCCAGCAGCCTAGGGACAAAGACCTACAATGAGCAGTTCTTC
j_gene: TRBJ2-5; d_gene: TRBD2; v_gene: TRBV7-3; abundance: many; CDR3aa: CASSSLAGGGETQYF; CDR3nt: TGTGCCAGCAGCTCCTTAGCGGGAGGGGGAGAGACCCAGTACTTC
j_gene: TRBJ2-1; d_gene: .; v_gene: TRBV9; abundance: .; CDR3aa: CASTRAGSSYNEQFF; CDR3nt: TGTGCCAGCACGCGGGCGGGGAGCTCCTACAATGAGCAGTTCTTC
j_gene: TRBJ2-1; d_gene: .; v_gene: TRBV30; abundance: .; CDR3aa: CALRTGSEQFF; CDR3nt: TGTGCCCTGAGGACGGGTAGTGAGCAGTTCTTC